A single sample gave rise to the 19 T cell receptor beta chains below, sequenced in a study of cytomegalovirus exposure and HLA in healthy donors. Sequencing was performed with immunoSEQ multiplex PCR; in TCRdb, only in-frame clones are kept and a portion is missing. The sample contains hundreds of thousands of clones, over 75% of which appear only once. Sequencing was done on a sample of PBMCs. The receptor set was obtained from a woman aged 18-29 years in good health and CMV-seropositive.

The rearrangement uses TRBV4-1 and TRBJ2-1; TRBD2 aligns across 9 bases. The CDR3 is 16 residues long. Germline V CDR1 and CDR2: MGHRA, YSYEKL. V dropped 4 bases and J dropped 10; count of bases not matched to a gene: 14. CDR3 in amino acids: CASSRMGLAPQREQFF. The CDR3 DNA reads TGCGCCAGCAGCCGGATGGGACTAGCCCCCCAAAGGGAGCAGTTCTTC.

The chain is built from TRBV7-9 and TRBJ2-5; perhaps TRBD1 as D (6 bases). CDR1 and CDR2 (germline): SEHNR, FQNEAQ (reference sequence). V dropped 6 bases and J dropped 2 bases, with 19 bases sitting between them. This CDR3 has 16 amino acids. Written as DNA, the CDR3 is TGTGCCAGCAGTTCCAGTGGACAGCGACCACAAGAGACCCAGTACTTC. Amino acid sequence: CASSSSGQRPQETQYF.

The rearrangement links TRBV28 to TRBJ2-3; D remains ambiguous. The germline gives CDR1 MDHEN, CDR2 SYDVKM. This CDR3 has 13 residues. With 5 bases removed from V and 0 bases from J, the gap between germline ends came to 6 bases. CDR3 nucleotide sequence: TGTGCCAGCAGTCTGTCGAGCACAGATACGCAGTATTTT. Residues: CASSLSSTDTQYF.

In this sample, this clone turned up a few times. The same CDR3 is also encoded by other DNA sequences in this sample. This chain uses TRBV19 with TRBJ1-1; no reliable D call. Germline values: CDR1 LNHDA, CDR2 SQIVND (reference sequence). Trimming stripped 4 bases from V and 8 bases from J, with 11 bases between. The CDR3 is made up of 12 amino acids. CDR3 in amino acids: CASSRERTEAFF. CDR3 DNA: TGTGCCAGTAGTAGGGAGAGAACGGAAGCTTTCTTT.

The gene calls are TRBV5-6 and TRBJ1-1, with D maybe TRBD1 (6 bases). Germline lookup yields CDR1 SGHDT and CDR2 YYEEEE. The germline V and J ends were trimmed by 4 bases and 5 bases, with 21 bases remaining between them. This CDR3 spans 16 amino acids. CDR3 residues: CASSPKSGGRGTEAFF. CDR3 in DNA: TGTGCCAGCAGCCCAAAAAGCGGGGGGCGGGGTACTGAAGCTTTCTTT.

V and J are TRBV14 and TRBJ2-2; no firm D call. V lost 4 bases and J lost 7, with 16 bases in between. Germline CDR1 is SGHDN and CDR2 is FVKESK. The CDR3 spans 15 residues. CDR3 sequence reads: CASSLAPRGIGELFF. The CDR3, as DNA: TGTGCCAGCAGCCTGGCACCCCGCGGAATCGGGGAGCTGTTTTTT.

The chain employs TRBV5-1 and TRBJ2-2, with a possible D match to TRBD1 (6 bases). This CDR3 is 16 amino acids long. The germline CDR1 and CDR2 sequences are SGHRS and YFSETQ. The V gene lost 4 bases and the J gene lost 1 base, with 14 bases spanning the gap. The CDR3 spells CASSPTGTMNTGELFF. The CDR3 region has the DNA TGCGCCAGCAGCCCCACCGGGACAATGAACACCGGGGAGCTGTTTTTT.

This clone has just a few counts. CDR3 residues: CASSEWSSGYYEQYF. CDR3 DNA sequence: TGCGCCAGCAGTGAGTGGAGTAGCGGATACTACGAGCAGTACTTC. The J gene is TRBJ2-7, the V gene TRBV10-1; D possibly corresponds to TRBD2 (6 bases). The germline V gene encodes CDR1 WNHNN and CDR2 SYGVQD (reference sequence). The CDR3 has 15 amino acids. V gave up 1 base and J gave up 3 bases, with 13 bases separating them.

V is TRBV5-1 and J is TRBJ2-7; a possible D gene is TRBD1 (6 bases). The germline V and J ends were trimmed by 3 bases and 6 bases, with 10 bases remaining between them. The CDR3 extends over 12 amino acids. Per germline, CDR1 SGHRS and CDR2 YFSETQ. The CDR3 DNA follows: TGCGCCAGCAGCTCACAGGGTTCCGAGCAGTACTTC. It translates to CASSSQGSEQYF.

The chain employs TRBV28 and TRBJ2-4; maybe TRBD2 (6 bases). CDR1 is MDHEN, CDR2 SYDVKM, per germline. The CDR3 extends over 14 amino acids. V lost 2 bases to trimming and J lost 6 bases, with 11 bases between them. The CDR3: CASSLGGNRNIQYF. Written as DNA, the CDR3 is TGTGCCAGCAGTTTAGGCGGGAACCGAAACATTCAGTACTTC.

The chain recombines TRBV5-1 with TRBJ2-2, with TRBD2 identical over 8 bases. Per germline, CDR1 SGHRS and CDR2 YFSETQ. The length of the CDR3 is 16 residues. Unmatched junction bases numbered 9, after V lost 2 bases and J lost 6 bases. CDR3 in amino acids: CASSLAAGAVAGELFF. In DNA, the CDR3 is TGCGCCAGCAGCTTAGCAGCGGGAGCGGTGGCCGGGGAGCTGTTTTTT.

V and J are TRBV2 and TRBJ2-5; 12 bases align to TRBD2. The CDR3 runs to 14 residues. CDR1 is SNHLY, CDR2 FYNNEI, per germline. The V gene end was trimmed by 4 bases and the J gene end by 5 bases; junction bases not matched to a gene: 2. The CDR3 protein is CASSVLAGGETQYF. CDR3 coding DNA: TGTGCCAGCAGTGTACTAGCGGGAGGCGAGACCCAGTACTTC.

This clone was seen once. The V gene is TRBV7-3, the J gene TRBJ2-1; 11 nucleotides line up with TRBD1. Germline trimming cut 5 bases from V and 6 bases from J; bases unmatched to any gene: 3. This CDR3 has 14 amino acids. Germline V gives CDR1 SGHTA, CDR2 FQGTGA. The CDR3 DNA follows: TGTGCCAGCAGCGGGACAGGGGGGACCAATGAGCAGTTCTTC. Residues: CASSGTGGTNEQFF.

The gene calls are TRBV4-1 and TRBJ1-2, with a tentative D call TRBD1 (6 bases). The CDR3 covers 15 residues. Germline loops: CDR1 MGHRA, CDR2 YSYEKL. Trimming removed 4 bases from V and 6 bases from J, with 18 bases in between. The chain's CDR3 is CASSRGGGGYDGYTF. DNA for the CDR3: TGCGCCAGCAGCCGCGGTGGCGGGGGCTATGATGGCTACACCTTC.

CDR3 sequence reads: CAISRTSGSGTDTQYF. In DNA, the CDR3 is TGTGCCATCAGTAGGACTAGCGGGAGTGGAACAGATACGCAGTATTTT. The chain carries TRBV10-3 and TRBJ2-3; 13 bases are a match to TRBD2. The germline gives CDR1 ENHRY, CDR2 SYGVKD. The length of the CDR3 is 16 residues. V shed 5 bases, J shed 3 bases, and the junction held 5 bases outside the gene matches.

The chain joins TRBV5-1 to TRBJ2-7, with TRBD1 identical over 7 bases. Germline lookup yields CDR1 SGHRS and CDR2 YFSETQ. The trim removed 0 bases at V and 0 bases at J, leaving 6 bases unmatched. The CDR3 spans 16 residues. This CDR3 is CASSLGGTASSYEQYF. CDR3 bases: TGCGCCAGCAGCTTGGGGGGGACAGCGAGCTCCTACGAGCAGTACTTC. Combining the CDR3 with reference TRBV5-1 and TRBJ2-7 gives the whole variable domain KAGVTQTPRYLIKTRGQQVTLSCSPISGHRSVSWYQQTPGQGLQFLFEYFSETQRNKGNFPGRFSGRQFSNSRSEMNVSTLELGDSALYLCASSLGGTASSYEQYFGPGTRLTVT.

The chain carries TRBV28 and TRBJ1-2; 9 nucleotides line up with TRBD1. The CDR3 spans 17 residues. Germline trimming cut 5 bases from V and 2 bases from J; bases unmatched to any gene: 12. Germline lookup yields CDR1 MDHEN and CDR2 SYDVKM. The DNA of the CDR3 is TGTGCCAGCAGTATATACACGGGACAGGGAGGGAACTATGGCTACACCTTC. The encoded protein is CASSIYTGQGGNYGYTF.

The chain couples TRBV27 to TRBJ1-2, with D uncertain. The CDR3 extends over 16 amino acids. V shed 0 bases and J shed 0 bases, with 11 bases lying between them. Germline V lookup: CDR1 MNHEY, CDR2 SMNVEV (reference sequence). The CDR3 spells CASSLSSSEPNYGYTF. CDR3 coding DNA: TGTGCCAGCAGTTTATCGTCGTCAGAACCTAACTATGGCTACACCTTC.

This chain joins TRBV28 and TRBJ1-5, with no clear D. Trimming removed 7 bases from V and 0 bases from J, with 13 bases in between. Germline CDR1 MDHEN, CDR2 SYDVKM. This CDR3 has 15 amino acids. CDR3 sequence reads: CASNTDNLSNQPQHF. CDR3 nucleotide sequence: TGTGCCAGCAACACAGACAATCTTAGCAATCAGCCCCAGCATTTT. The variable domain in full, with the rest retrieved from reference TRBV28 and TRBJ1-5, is DVKVTQSSRYLVKRTGEKVFLECVQDMDHENMFWYRQDPGLGLRLIYFSYDVKMKEKGDIPEGYSVSREKKERFSLILESASTNQTSMYLCASNTDNLSNQPQHFGDGTRLSIL.